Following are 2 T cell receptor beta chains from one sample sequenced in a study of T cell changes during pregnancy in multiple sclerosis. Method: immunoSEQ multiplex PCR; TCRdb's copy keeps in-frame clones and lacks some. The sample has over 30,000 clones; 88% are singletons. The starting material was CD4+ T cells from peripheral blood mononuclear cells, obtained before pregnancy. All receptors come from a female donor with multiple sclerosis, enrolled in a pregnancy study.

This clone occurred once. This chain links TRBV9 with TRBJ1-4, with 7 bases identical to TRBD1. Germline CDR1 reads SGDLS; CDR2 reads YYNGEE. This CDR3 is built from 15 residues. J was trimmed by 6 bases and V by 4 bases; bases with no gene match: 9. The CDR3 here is CASSMTGSGYEKLFF. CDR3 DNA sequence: TGTGCCAGCAGCATGACAGGGTCGGGATATGAAAAACTGTTTTTT.

Here the CDR3 reads CASRIIPGQETYEQYF. The DNA of the CDR3 is TGTGCCAGCAGAATCATTCCGGGACAGGAAACCTACGAGCAGTACTTC. This chain connects TRBV13 to TRBJ2-7; TRBD1 matches 8 bases. V shed 6 bases and J 2 bases; nucleotides not matched to a gene: 12. Germline-derived CDR1 and CDR2 are PRHDT and FYEKMQ (reference sequence). The CDR3 spans 16 residues.